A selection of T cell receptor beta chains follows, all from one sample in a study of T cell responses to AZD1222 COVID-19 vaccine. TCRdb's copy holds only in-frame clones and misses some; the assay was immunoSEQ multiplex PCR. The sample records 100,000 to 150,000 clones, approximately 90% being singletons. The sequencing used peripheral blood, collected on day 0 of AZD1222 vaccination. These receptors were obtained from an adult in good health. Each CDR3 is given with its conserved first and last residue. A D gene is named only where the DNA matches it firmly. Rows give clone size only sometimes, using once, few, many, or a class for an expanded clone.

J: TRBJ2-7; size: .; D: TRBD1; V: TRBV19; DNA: TGTGCCAGTAGGCAGGGGGCCTACGAGCAGTACTTC; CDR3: CASRQGAYEQYF
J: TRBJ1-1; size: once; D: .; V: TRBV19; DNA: TGTGCCAGTAGGGAGGACAGTCTCAACACTGAAGCTTTCTTT; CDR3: CASREDSLNTEAFF
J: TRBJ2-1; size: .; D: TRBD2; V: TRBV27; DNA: TGTGCCACCCTACCGGGGAGGGGCACCTACAATGAGCAGTTCTTC; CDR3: CATLPGRGTYNEQFF
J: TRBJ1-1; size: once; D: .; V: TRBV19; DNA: TGTGCCAGTAGTGTACAGGCGGTAACTGAAGCTTTCTTT; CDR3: CASSVQAVTEAFF
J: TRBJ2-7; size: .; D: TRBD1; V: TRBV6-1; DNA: TGTGCCAGCAGTGAATGGGACAGGGGCACCTACGAGCAGTACTTC; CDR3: CASSEWDRGTYEQYF
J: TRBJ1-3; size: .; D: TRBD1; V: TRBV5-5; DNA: TGTGCCAGCAGCGTACCTGGACAGGGGAACGGAAACACCATATATTTT; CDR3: CASSVPGQGNGNTIYF
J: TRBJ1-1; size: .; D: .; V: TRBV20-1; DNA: TGCAGTGCTAGAGTATTAGAAGCTTTCTTT; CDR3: CSARVLEAFF
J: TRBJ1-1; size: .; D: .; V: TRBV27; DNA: TGTGCCAGCAGTTTAATATCGGGCACTGAAGCTTTCTTT; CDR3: CASSLISGTEAFF
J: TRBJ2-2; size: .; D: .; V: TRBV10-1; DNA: TGCGCCAGCCTGAGCAGGGTCCGCACCGGGGAGCTGTTTTTT; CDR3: CASLSRVRTGELFF
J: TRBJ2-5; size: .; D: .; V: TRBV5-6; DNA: TGTGCCAGCAGCGATGGGACGGGGGCTCTCGAGACCCAGTACTTC; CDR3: CASSDGTGALETQYF
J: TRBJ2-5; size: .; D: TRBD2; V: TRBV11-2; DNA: TGTGCCAGCAGCTTTTACCGCGGGGGAAACCAAGAGACCCAGTACTTC; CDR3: CASSFYRGGNQETQYF
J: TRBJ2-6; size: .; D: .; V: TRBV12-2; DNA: TGTGCAAGTCGCTCCCCCGGACTGTACTCTGGGGCCAACGTCCTGACTTTC; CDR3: CASRSPGLYSGANVLTF
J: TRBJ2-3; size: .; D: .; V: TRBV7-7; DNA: TGTGCTAGCAGCTTAAGGCAGGGAACAGATACGCAGTATTTT; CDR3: CASSLRQGTDTQYF
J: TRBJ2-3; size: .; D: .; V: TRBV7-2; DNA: TGTGCCAGCAGCTTCCGGTGGGATACGCAGTATTTT; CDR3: CASSFRWDTQYF
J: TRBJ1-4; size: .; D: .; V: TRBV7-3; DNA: TGTGCCAGCAGCTCCTCGAGGGGCGGGAATGAAAAACTGTTTTTT; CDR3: CASSSSRGGNEKLFF
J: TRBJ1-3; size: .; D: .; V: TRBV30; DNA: TGTGCCTGGAGTGTACGAGAGTTTTCTGGAAACACCATATATTTT; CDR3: CAWSVREFSGNTIYF
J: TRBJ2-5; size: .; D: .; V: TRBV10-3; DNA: TGTGCCATCAGTATGCGAGAATCGGCTTCAGAGACCCAGTACTTC; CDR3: CAISMRESASETQYF
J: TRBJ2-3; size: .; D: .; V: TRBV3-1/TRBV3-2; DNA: TGTGCCAGCAGCCCCACAGGGACTAGCACAGATACGCAGTATTTT; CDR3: CASSPTGTSTDTQYF
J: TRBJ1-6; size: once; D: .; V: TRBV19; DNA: TGTGCCAGTACCCTTGGACAGACGGGGAACTCACCCCTCCACTTT; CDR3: CASTLGQTGNSPLHF
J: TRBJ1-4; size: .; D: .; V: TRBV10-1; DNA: TGCGCCAGCAGTGAGTCGAGCGGTGAAAAACTGTTTTTT; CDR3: CASSESSGEKLFF